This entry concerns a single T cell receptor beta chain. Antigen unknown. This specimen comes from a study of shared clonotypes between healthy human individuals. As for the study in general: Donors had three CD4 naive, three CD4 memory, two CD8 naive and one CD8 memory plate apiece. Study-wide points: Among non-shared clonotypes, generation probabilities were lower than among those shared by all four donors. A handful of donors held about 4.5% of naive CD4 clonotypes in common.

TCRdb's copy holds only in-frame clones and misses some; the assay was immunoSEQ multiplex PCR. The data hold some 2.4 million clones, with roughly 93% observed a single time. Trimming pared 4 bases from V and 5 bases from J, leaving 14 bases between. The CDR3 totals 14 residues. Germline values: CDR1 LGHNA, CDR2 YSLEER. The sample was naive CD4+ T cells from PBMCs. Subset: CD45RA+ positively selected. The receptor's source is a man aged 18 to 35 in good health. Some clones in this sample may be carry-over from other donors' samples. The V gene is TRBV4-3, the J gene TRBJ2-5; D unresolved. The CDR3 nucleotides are TGCGCCAGCAGCCGTGCCGGGCCCCAGGAGACCCAGTACTTC. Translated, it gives CASSRAGPQETQYF.